The next 14 T cell receptor beta chains were all read from a single sample in a study of T cell clones after liver transplantation. The method was immunoSEQ multiplex PCR; TCRdb's version includes in-frame clones alone and lacks a portion of them. Of about 78,000 clones in the sample, around 80% are singletons; the top ten hold about 0.64%. Sequenced here: CD4+ T cells from blood, sampled before liver transplant. The source of these receptors is a human donor who received a liver transplant.

This clone has just a few counts. The chain carries TRBV7-2 and TRBJ1-4, with D uncertain. Trimming cost V 2 bases and J 10 bases, with 14 bases left between them. The CDR3 has 14 amino acids. CDR1 is SGHTA, CDR2 FQGNSA, per germline. This CDR3 is CASSLRAVRGKLFF. The CDR3 bases are TGTGCCAGCAGCTTACGGGCCGTCCGGGGAAAACTGTTTTTT.

This clone was counted a few times. V gene TRBV18 combines with J gene TRBJ1-5, with no clear D. The CDR3 has 15 residues. Trimming shortened V by 2 bases and J by 2 bases, and 10 bases separated the two germline ends. The germline V gene has CDR1 KGHSH and CDR2 LQKENI. The CDR3 spells CASSPSNIGNQPQHF. CDR3 coding DNA: TGTGCCAGCTCACCAAGTAACATCGGCAATCAGCCCCAGCATTTT.

In the case of this clone: Other nucleotide sequences in the sample specify the same CDR3. The rearrangement uses TRBV18 and TRBJ2-3; D gene unclear. This CDR3 contains 13 residues. The germline gives CDR1 KGHSH, CDR2 LQKENI. V lost 0 bases to trimming and J lost 3 bases, with 4 bases between them. The CDR3 loop reads CASSPPGTDTQYF. In nucleotides, the CDR3 is TGTGCCAGCTCACCACCGGGGACAGATACGCAGTATTTT.

V usage is TRBV7-2 and J usage is TRBJ1-1; 7 bases align to TRBD1. The trim removed 6 bases at V and 4 bases at J, leaving 8 bases unmatched. Germline values: CDR1 SGHTA, CDR2 FQGNSA. This CDR3 has 14 amino acids. CDR3 loop: CASRVTGEGTEAFF. CDR3 coding DNA: TGTGCCAGCAGGGTTACAGGGGAAGGCACTGAAGCTTTCTTT.

The J gene is TRBJ2-7, the V gene TRBV7-9; tentative D call: TRBD2 (5 bases). CDR3 size: 14 residues. The germline V gene has CDR1 SEHNR and CDR2 FQNEAQ (reference sequence). V was pared by 0 bases and J by 1 base, with 7 bases between. CDR3 in DNA: TGTGCCAGCAGCTTAGCGGGGAGTTCCTACGAGCAGTACTTC. Encoded protein: CASSLAGSSYEQYF. Using reference TRBV7-9 and TRBJ2-7 for the parts outside the CDR3, the full variable domain is DTGVSQNPRHKITKRGQNVTFRCDPISEHNRLYWYRQTLGQGPEFLTYFQNEAQLEKSRLLSDRFSAERPKGSFSTLEIQRTEQGDSAMYLCASSLAGSSYEQYFGPGTRLTVT.

V gene TRBV28 combines with J gene TRBJ2-7; the match to TRBD2 covers 14 bases. V lost 7 bases and J lost 5; bases outside the gene matches: 10. This CDR3 contains 16 residues. Looked up from germline, CDR1 is MDHEN and CDR2 is SYDVKM. Written as DNA, the CDR3 is TGTGCCAGCACGGGACTAGCGGGAGAGCCTATTGACGAGCAGTACTTC. The encoded protein is CASTGLAGEPIDEQYF.

This chain uses TRBV7-9 with TRBJ2-2, with 10 positions matching TRBD2. The CDR3 runs 17 residues. Trimming at V came to 3 bases and at J to 0 bases, leaving 4 bases not matched to a gene. Germline V CDR1 and CDR2: SEHNR, FQNEAQ (reference sequence). The CDR3 sequence is CASSFYSGRTNTGELFF. The CDR3 nucleotides are TGTGCCAGCAGCTTCTATAGCGGGAGGACGAACACCGGGGAGCTGTTTTTT. Drawing the rest from reference TRBV7-9 and TRBJ2-2, the complete variable domain is DTGVSQNPRHKITKRGQNVTFRCDPISEHNRLYWYRQTLGQGPEFLTYFQNEAQLEKSRLLSDRFSAERPKGSFSTLEIQRTEQGDSAMYLCASSFYSGRTNTGELFFGEGSRLTVL.

The V gene is TRBV7-2, the J gene TRBJ1-2; weak D call: TRBD1 (5 bases). Trimming shortened V by 4 bases and J by 4 bases, and 22 bases separated the two germline ends. This CDR3 comprises 17 residues. Germline V gene lookup returns CDR1 SGHTA and CDR2 FQGNSA. The CDR3 region is CASSYKKRDLNPYGYTF. The CDR3 coding sequence is TGTGCCAGCAGCTATAAAAAACGGGACCTTAACCCCTATGGCTACACCTTC.

This sequence joins TRBV6-5 and TRBJ2-1, with 9 positions matching TRBD1. From germline, CDR1 is MNHEY and CDR2 SVGAGI. The V and J ends lost 7 bases and 1 base, in that order; junction bases with no gene match: 5. This CDR3 has 15 amino acids. CDR3 DNA: TGTGCCAGCACCACGGACAGGGGATCCTACAATGAGCAGTTCTTC. Protein: CASTTDRGSYNEQFF.

The V and J genes are TRBV9 and TRBJ1-1; the D is unclear. The CDR3 sequence is 14 residues long. Germline-derived CDR1 and CDR2 are SGDLS and YYNGEE. V lost 0 bases, J lost 2 bases, and 8 bases lay in between. As DNA, the CDR3 is TGTGCCAGCAGCGTAGGAGTCTCCAACACTGAAGCTTTCTTT. It specifies CASSVGVSNTEAFF.

For the CDR3, the DNA is TGTGCCAGCAAGGGACGACAGGGGCCGGACACCGGGGAGCTGTTTTTT. It is translated as CASKGRQGPDTGELFF. This rearrangement joins TRBV2 to TRBJ2-2; 8 bases agree with TRBD1. Per the germline V gene, CDR1 is SNHLY and CDR2 is FYNNEI. CDR3 length equals 16 residues. V shed 7 bases, J shed 3 bases, and the junction held 10 bases outside the gene matches.

V gene TRBV7-9 combines with J gene TRBJ2-5; the match to TRBD2 covers 8 bases. The CDR3 runs to 17 residues. Looked up from germline, CDR1 is SEHNR and CDR2 is FQNEAQ (reference sequence). Unmatched junction bases numbered 10, after V lost 0 bases and J lost 4 bases. CDR3 residues: CASSLASGSNPGETQYF. The CDR3, as DNA: TGTGCCAGCAGCTTAGCAAGCGGGAGTAATCCTGGAGAGACCCAGTACTTC.

This chain uses TRBV11-2 with TRBJ1-4; 9 bases are shared with TRBD1. Trimming at V came to 4 bases and at J to 2 bases, leaving 5 bases not matched to a gene. Looked up from germline, CDR1 is SGHAT and CDR2 is FQNNGV. The CDR3 runs to 16 residues. The CDR3 is CASSSGTGHTNEKLFF. The CDR3 DNA reads as TGTGCCAGCAGCTCCGGGACAGGGCACACTAATGAAAAACTGTTTTTT.

The chain couples TRBV28 to TRBJ1-2; a possible D gene is TRBD1 (6 bases). CDR3 length: 14 residues. Germline CDR1 reads MDHEN; CDR2 reads SYDVKM. V was pared by 3 bases and J by 8 bases, with 16 bases between. The CDR3 bases are TGTGCCAGCAGTTTTTCCACAGGGATTTACGGCTACACCTTC. The encoded protein is CASSFSTGIYGYTF.